The 10 T cell receptor beta chains listed next were all sequenced from one sample in a study of PD-L1 blockade in urothelial cancer. Some clones are missing from TCRdb's copy, which holds only in-frame ones; the method was immunoSEQ multiplex PCR. The sample lists tens of thousands of clones; around 83% were seen once. This sample comprised PBMCs, obtained around atezolizumab (anti-PD-L1) treatment. The source of these receptors is a man aged 60-69 years with urothelial cancer.

The chain couples TRBV18 to TRBJ1-1; 10 bases align to TRBD1. The CDR3 has 17 residues. The J segment lost 3 bases and the V segment lost 4 bases, leaving 11 bases of the junction unmatched. Germline CDR1 and CDR2: KGHSH and LQKENI. CDR3 sequence (DNA): TGTGCCAGCTCACTCGTCCCGGGACAGGGGCGGGACACTGAAGCTTTCTTT. Translated: CASSLVPGQGRDTEAFF. The variable domain in full, with the rest retrieved from reference TRBV18 and TRBJ1-1, is NAGVMQNPRHLVRRRGQEARLRCSPMKGHSHVYWYRQLPEEGLKFMVYLQKENIIDESGMPKERFSAEFPKEGPSILRIQQVVRGDSAAYFCASSLVPGQGRDTEAFFGQGTRLTVV.

The chain carries TRBV9 and TRBJ1-5, with 8 nucleotides matching TRBD1. With 4 bases clipped from V and 2 bases from J, the junction kept 5 bases outside the gene matches. Germline assignment: CDR1 SGDLS and CDR2 YYNGEE. This CDR3 contains 15 residues. CDR3 sequence reads: CASSPTGGGNQPQHF. DNA of the CDR3: TGTGCCAGCAGCCCTACAGGGGGAGGCAATCAGCCCCAGCATTTT.

The chain links TRBV5-1 to TRBJ2-5; the D gene is possibly TRBD1 (8 bases). From germline, CDR1 is SGHRS and CDR2 YFSETQ. Trimming removed 4 bases from V and 4 bases from J, with 20 bases in between. The CDR3 length is 16 residues. The CDR3 coding sequence is TGCGCCAGCAGCGTACAGGGGGTCGGACTAGGAGAGACCCAGTACTTC. This sequence encodes CASSVQGVGLGETQYF. Variable domain in full (rest from reference TRBV5-1 and TRBJ2-5): KAGVTQTPRYLIKTRGQQVTLSCSPISGHRSVSWYQQTPGQGLQFLFEYFSETQRNKGNFPGRFSGRQFSNSRSEMNVSTLELGDSALYLCASSVQGVGLGETQYFGPGTRLLVL.

The chain uses TRBV19 and TRBJ2-1; 9 bases are shared with TRBD2. There are 15 residues in the CDR3. V shed 4 bases and J 1 base; nucleotides not matched to a gene: 2. Germline loops: CDR1 LNHDA, CDR2 SQIVND (reference sequence). The CDR3, as DNA: TGTGCCAGTAGTACGACTAGCGGATCCTACAATGAGCAGTTCTTC. Protein sequence: CASSTTSGSYNEQFF.

This chain joins TRBV2 and TRBJ1-2, with 8 bases lining up with TRBD1. CDR1 and CDR2 from the germline V gene are SNHLY and FYNNEI. J gave up 14 bases and V 4 bases, and 3 bases lay outside the gene matches. The CDR3 extends over 10 amino acids. The CDR3 DNA sequence: TGTGCCAGCAGTGGGACAGGGTTGACCTTC. It specifies CASSGTGLTF. The variable domain in full, completed from reference TRBV2 and TRBJ1-2, reads EPEVTQTPSHQVTQMGQEVILRCVPISNHLYFYWYRQILGQKVEFLVSFYNNEISEKSEIFDDQFSVERPDGSNFTLKIRSTKLEDSAMYFCASSGTGLTFGSGTRLTVV.

The chain links TRBV27 to TRBJ1-2; a possible D gene is TRBD1 (5 bases). This CDR3 contains 13 residues. The germline V gene has CDR1 MNHEY and CDR2 SMNVEV (reference sequence). Trimming took 3 bases from V and 6 from J, leaving 11 bases between them. CDR3 amino acids: CASSFLGVDGYTF. DNA for the CDR3: TGTGCCAGCAGTTTCTTAGGGGTGGATGGCTACACCTTC.

The chain recombines TRBV5-6 with TRBJ1-3; unclear D gene. V lost 5 bases to trimming and J lost 0 bases, with 9 bases between them. The CDR3 loop spans 14 amino acids. Germline V gives CDR1 SGHDT, CDR2 YYEEEE. As DNA, the CDR3 is TGTGCCAGCAGTAGAGATTTCTCTGGAAACACCATATATTTT. It is translated as CASSRDFSGNTIYF.

The sample holds a few counts of this clone. This chain joins TRBV2 and TRBJ1-3; D may be TRBD1 (5 bases). This CDR3 has 16 amino acids. Trimming stripped 2 bases from V and 2 bases from J, with 13 bases between. Germline assignment: CDR1 SNHLY and CDR2 FYNNEI. This CDR3 reads CASSENGRAAGNTIYF. The CDR3 bases are TGTGCCAGCAGTGAAAACGGCAGGGCGGCTGGAAACACCATATATTTT.

This clone was seen a few times. The V gene is TRBV7-9, the J gene TRBJ2-7; D gene ambiguous. This CDR3 spans 13 amino acids. The V end was cut by 4 bases, the J end by 2 bases, with 9 bases between. Germline CDR1 SEHNR, CDR2 FQNEAQ (reference sequence). CDR3 region: CASSWNTAYEQYF. Written as DNA, the CDR3 is TGTGCCAGCAGCTGGAACACAGCCTACGAGCAGTACTTC.

The chain uses TRBV5-6 and TRBJ2-7; D possibly corresponds to TRBD2 (7 bases). The CDR3 runs 16 residues. The V gene lost 1 base and the J gene lost 2 bases, with 16 bases spanning the gap. From germline, CDR1 is SGHDT and CDR2 YYEEEE. The CDR3 protein is CASSLFGGGETYEQYF. The CDR3 nucleotides are TGTGCCAGCAGCTTGTTTGGGGGGGGCGAGACCTACGAGCAGTACTTC.